One T cell receptor (beta chain) is described in this entry. Its cognate antigen is unknown. This record comes from a study of cytomegalovirus exposure and HLA in healthy donors. Study-wide findings and caveats: HLA allele associations emerged for under 20,000 TCR beta sequences in a later analysis, at 0.05 false discovery rate. TRBV6-2, TRBV6-3 and some other V segments were excluded as indistinguishable. CMV antigen specificity of a few CMV-associated chains was confirmed in vitro.

The germline V and J ends were trimmed by 5 bases and 7 bases, with 11 bases remaining between them. The CDR3 sequence is 13 residues long. In germline, CDR1 is SGHNT, CDR2 YENEEA. Primers for the PCR totalled 60 Vbeta and 13 Jbeta. Libraries were prepared by immunoSEQ multiplex PCR; TCRdb keeps only in-frame clonotypes and omits some of them. The data contain under 150,000 clones, 70% to 80% of them seen just once; the ten biggest clones take up 5% to 5.5%. The sequencing input was PBMCs. The clonotype comes from a woman in her twenties or thirties in good health and CMV-seropositive. The gene calls are TRBV11-3 and TRBJ1-4; D gene unclear. As DNA, the CDR3 is TGTGCCAGCAGCGGCAGATCGGGTGAAAAACTGTTTTTT. It yields the protein CASSGRSGEKLFF. The full variable domain, rest sourced from reference TRBV11-3 and TRBJ1-4, is EAGVVQSPRYKIIEKKQPVAFWCNPISGHNTLYWYLQNLGQGPELLIRYENEEAVDDSQLPKDRFSAERLKGVDSTLKIQPAELGDSAVYLCASSGRSGEKLFFGSGTQLSVL.